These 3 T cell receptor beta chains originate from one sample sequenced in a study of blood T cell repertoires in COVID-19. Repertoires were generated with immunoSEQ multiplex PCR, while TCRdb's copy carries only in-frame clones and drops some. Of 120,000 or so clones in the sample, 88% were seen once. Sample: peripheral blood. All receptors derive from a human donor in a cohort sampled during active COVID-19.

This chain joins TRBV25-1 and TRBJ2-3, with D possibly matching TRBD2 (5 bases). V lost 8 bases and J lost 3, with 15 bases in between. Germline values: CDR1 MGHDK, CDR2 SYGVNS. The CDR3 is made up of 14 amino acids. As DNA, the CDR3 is TGTGCCAGCCAACCGGGAACCCATACAGATACGCAGTATTTT. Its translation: CASQPGTHTDTQYF.

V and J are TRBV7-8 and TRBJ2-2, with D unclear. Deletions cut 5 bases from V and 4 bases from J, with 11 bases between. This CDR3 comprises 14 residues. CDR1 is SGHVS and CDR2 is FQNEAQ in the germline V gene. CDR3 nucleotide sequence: TGTGCCAGCAGCGGTGGGCCACTCACCGGGGAGCTGTTTTTT. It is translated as CASSGGPLTGELFF.

CDR3 sequence: CASSPPGLAVGKQYF. CDR3 sequence (DNA): TGTGCCAGCAGCCCGCCGGGACTAGCGGTGGGTAAGCAGTACTTC. The gene calls are TRBV7-2 and TRBJ2-7, with 11 bases identical to TRBD2. Germline trimming cut 5 bases from V and 8 bases from J; bases unmatched to any gene: 11. The germline CDR1 and CDR2 sequences are SGHTA and FQGNSA. This CDR3 is built from 15 residues.